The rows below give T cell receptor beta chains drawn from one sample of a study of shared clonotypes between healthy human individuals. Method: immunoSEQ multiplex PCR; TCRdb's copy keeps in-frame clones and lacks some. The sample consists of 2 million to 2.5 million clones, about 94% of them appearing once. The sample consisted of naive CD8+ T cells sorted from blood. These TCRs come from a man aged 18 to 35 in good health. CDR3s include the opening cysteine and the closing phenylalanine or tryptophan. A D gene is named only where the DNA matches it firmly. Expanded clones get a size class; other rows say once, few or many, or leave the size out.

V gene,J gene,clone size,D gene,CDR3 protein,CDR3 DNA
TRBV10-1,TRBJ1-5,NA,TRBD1,CASRRDRGDQPQHF,TGCGCCAGCAGACGCGACAGGGGGGATCAGCCCCAGCATTTT
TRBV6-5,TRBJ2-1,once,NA,CASSYGVSYNEQFF,TGTGCCAGCAGTTACGGGGTGTCCTACAATGAGCAGTTCTTC
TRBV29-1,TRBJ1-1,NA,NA,CSVDTILHTEAFF,TGCAGCGTTGACACGATCCTGCACACTGAAGCTTTCTTT
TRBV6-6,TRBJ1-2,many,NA,CASSYSPAGYTF,TGTGCCAGCAGTTACTCTCCCGCTGGCTACACCTTC
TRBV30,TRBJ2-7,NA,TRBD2,CAWSPGLAGIPYEQYF,TGTGCCTGGAGTCCCGGACTAGCGGGAATCCCCTACGAGCAGTACTTC
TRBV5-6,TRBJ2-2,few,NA,CASSWGPGELFF,TGTGCCAGCAGCTGGGGTCCCGGGGAGCTGTTTTTT
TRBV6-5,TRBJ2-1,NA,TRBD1,CASSLDRESYNEQFF,TGTGCCAGCAGTCTGGACAGGGAGTCCTACAATGAGCAGTTCTTC
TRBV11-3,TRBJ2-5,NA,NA,CASSDGTQQETQYF,TGTGCCAGCAGCGACGGGACACAACAAGAGACCCAGTACTTC
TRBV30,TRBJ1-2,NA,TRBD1,CAWSDRGLYGYTF,TGTGCCTGGTCTGACAGGGGTCTATATGGCTACACCTTC
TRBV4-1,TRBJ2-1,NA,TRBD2,CASSLSGASYNEQFF,TGCGCCAGCAGCCTTAGCGGGGCCTCCTACAATGAGCAGTTCTTC
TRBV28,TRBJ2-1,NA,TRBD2,CASSPLPGTSGNNEQFF,TGTGCCAGCAGTCCTTTACCGGGGACTAGCGGGAATAATGAGCAGTTCTTC
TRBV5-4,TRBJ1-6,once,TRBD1,CASSLRDSLNSPLHF,TGTGCCAGCAGTTTGAGGGACAGTCTTAATTCACCCCTCCACTTT
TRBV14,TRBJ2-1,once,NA,CASSPGSSGEQFF,TGTGCCAGCAGCCCCGGGTCTTCGGGTGAGCAGTTCTTC
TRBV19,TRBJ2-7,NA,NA,CASSTKTPTLGEQYF,TGTGCCAGTAGTACGAAGACCCCAACGCTTGGCGAGCAGTACTTC
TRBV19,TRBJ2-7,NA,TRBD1,CASSLDRGFDEQYF,TGTGCCAGTAGTCTGGACAGGGGATTTGACGAGCAGTACTTC
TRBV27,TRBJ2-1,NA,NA,CASRPQHAPEQFF,TGTGCCAGCAGACCACAACATGCTCCTGAGCAGTTCTTC
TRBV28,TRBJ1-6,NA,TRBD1,CASSLRTGRNSPLHF,TGTGCCAGCAGTCTGCGGACAGGGAGAAATTCACCCCTCCACTTT
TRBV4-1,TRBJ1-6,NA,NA,CASRGKNSYNSPLHF,TGCGCCAGTCGGGGGAAAAACTCCTATAATTCACCCCTCCACTTT
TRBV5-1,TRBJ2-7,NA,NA,CASSLAAGLTYEQYF,TGCGCCAGCAGCTTGGCAGCTGGGCTGACCTACGAGCAGTACTTC
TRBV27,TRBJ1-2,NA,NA,CASSRSGFDGYTF,TGTGCCAGCAGTCGGTCGGGGTTTGATGGCTACACCTTC
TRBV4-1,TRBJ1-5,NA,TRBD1,CASSETGGQGYQPQHF,TGCGCCAGCAGTGAAACGGGGGGACAGGGCTATCAGCCCCAGCATTTT
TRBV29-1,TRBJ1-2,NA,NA,CSVLDEGNYGYTF,TGCAGCGTACTCGACGAGGGGAACTATGGCTACACCTTC
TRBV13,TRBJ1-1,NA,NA,CASTTVSEDTEAFF,TGTGCCAGCACGACAGTGAGTGAAGACACTGAAGCTTTCTTT
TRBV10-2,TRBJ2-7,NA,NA,CASSEAISYEQYF,TGCGCCAGCAGTGAAGCGATCTCCTACGAGCAGTACTTC
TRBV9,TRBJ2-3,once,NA,CASSAARLDTQYF,TGTGCCAGCAGCGCCGCCAGATTAGATACGCAGTATTTT